This entry concerns a single T cell receptor beta chain. This sample was included in a study of tumor-infiltrating lymphocytes in oesophageal squamous cell carcinoma. TCRdb called the PCR reads again in MiXCR, with one record for every CDR3 protein. Of 15,000 to 25,000 distinct CDR3 sequences listed, just under 40% are singletons. CDR1 and CDR2 (germline): SEHNR, FQNEAQ (reference sequence). The CDR3 contains 15 residues. With 2 bases clipped from V and 4 bases from J, the junction kept 4 bases outside the gene matches. The sequence was obtained from a male donor with esophageal squamous cell carcinoma. This rearrangement joins TRBV7-9 to TRBJ2-3; TRBD2 aligns across 9 bases. Sequencing was carried out using esophageal tumor tissue. The CDR3 spells CASSLRAGGSDTQYF. The CDR3 DNA is TGTGCCAGCAGCTTACGAGCGGGGGGTTCAGATACGCAGTATTTT.